This T cell receptor beta chain stems from a study of blood T cell repertoires in COVID-19. Across the study: Collection of acute and convalescent COVID-19 samples took place in the United States, Italy and Spain. T cells, B-cell-depleted T cells, or PBMCs supplied cDNA or gDNA.

Germline CDR1 and CDR2: LNHNV and YYDKDF (reference sequence). V trimming: 9 bases; J trimming: 4 bases; junction bases outside the gene matches: 8. The CDR3 contains 15 residues. Profiling relied on immunoSEQ multiplex PCR, and the TCRdb table lists in-frame clones only, not all of them. Among about 140,000 clones listed, roughly four fifths were seen once. Sample: peripheral blood. The rearrangement uses TRBV15 and TRBJ2-2, with TRBD2 matching 10 bases. The TCR comes from a woman aged 55-70 years with acute or convalescent COVID-19. This CDR3 is CATKPSGSPTGELFF. The CDR3 DNA sequence: TGTGCCACGAAACCTAGCGGGAGCCCCACCGGGGAGCTGTTTTTT.